This T cell receptor beta chain was identified in a study of CD8+ T cells in alopecia areata. Germline-derived CDR1 and CDR2 are MNHNY and SVGAGI (reference sequence). Trimming removed 2 bases from V and 7 bases from J, with 6 bases in between. This CDR3 contains 13 residues. It was cDNA, reverse transcribed from extracted RNA, that served as the sequencing template. Produced via immunoSEQ multiplex PCR; TCRdb's table is partial and in-frame only. The sample lists 200,000 or so clones, more than 45% occurring once. This clone was counted a few times. Treatment here: oral pan-JAK inhibitor, 5-10 mg twice daily.

The gene calls are TRBV6-6 and TRBJ1-6, with D unresolved. The sequence derives from a human donor with alopecia areata. This specimen consisted of CD4+ T cells sorted from blood, obtained at week 24, from a patient treated with tofacitinib. CDR3 region: CASSYAENSPLHF. The CDR3 region has the DNA TGTGCCAGCAGTTACGCAGAAAATTCACCCCTCCACTTT.